A selection of T cell receptor beta chains follows, all from one sample in a study of identifying expanded T cells in peripheral blood. The method was immunoSEQ multiplex PCR; TCRdb's version includes in-frame clones alone and lacks a portion of them. The sample yields 81,000 or so clones, roughly 84% seen once. Sequencing used blood. Source of these receptors: a person aged 18 to 75 in good health. Each CDR3 is given with its conserved first and last residue. Fields, in order: D gene, J gene, V gene, clone size, CDR3 protein, CDR3 DNA. A D gene is named only where the DNA matches it firmly. Clone size appears in some rows only: once, few, many, or a class for an expanded clone.

TRBD1,TRBJ1-2,TRBV29-1,NA,CSVVAGGQVTYGYTF,TGCAGCGTTGTGGCAGGGGGGCAGGTCACCTATGGCTACACCTTC
NA,TRBJ2-7,TRBV19,NA,CATKSLTGWDGTYEQYF,TGTGCCACCAAAAGTTTGACGGGCTGGGACGGGACCTACGAGCAGTACTTC
TRBD1,TRBJ2-1,TRBV5-8,NA,CASSSQGWYNEQFF,TGTGCCAGCAGCTCACAGGGGTGGTACAATGAGCAGTTCTTC
TRBD1,TRBJ1-2,TRBV10-3,NA,CAISESTGHYGYTF,TGTGCCATCAGTGAGTCGACAGGGCACTATGGCTACACCTTC
TRBD2,TRBJ2-1,TRBV10-3,NA,CAISRLAGGYNEQFF,TGTGCCATCAGCCGACTAGCGGGAGGCTACAATGAGCAGTTCTTC
NA,TRBJ2-7,TRBV10-2,NA,CASSESLVLSYEQYF,TGCGCCAGCAGTGAGTCCCTAGTCCTCTCCTACGAGCAGTACTTC
NA,TRBJ2-2,TRBV5-6,NA,CASSPLGGVPTGELFF,TGTGCCAGCAGCCCCCTTGGTGGAGTTCCCACCGGGGAGCTGTTTTTT
NA,TRBJ1-2,TRBV10-3,NA,CAISEVGDGYTF,TGTGCCATCAGTGAGGTGGGGGATGGCTACACCTTC
NA,TRBJ1-2,TRBV6-5,NA,CASINSGGDYGYTF,TGTGCCAGCATCAATTCGGGGGGCGACTATGGCTACACCTTC
TRBD1,TRBJ1-1,TRBV6-5,NA,CASGTGNTEAFF,TGTGCCAGCGGGACAGGGAACACTGAAGCTTTCTTT
TRBD2,TRBJ2-7,TRBV19,once,CASSRSGSGDYEQYF,TGTGCCAGTAGTCGTAGCGGGAGTGGCGACTACGAGCAGTACTTC
NA,TRBJ2-7,TRBV5-1,NA,CASSLEVHYEQYF,TGCGCCAGCAGCTTGGAGGTTCATTACGAGCAGTACTTC
TRBD1,TRBJ2-7,TRBV7-2,few,CASSLVTGTKGYEQYF,TGTGCCAGCAGCTTAGTGACAGGGACAAAGGGGTACGAGCAGTACTTC
NA,TRBJ2-1,TRBV28,NA,CASSLHRNNEQFF,TGTGCCAGCAGTTTACACAGGAACAATGAGCAGTTCTTC
NA,TRBJ2-2,TRBV7-2,NA,CASSLAGDTGELFF,TGTGCCAGCAGCTTAGCGGGGGACACCGGGGAGCTGTTTTTT
NA,TRBJ1-2,TRBV14,NA,CASSQGVDSFYGYTF,TGTGCCAGCAGCCAAGGGGTTGACAGCTTCTATGGCTACACCTTC